The 12 T cell receptor beta chains listed next were all sequenced from one sample in a study of cytomegalovirus exposure and HLA in healthy donors. PCR employed 60 Vbeta and 13 Jbeta primers. Clones were sequenced by immunoSEQ multiplex PCR, and TCRdb holds only the in-frame ones, with some missing. The data show about 130,000 clones, around 86% seen once. Sequencing was done on a sample of PBMCs. All receptors derive from a man aged 18-30 years in good health and CMV-seronegative.

The gene calls are TRBV11-3 and TRBJ2-1; 9 nucleotides align to TRBD1. This CDR3 is 16 amino acids long. Germline V lookup: CDR1 SGHNT, CDR2 YENEEA. Germline trimming cut 5 bases from V and 6 bases from J; bases unmatched to any gene: 11. The CDR3 DNA follows: TGTGCCAGCAGCCAAGGGGGAGGACAGGGGCGCAATGAGCAGTTCTTC. It codes for CASSQGGGQGRNEQFF.

This chain links TRBV15 with TRBJ1-1; 10 bases fit TRBD1. The CDR3 totals 14 residues. The V gene end was trimmed by 7 bases and the J gene end by 6 bases; junction bases not matched to a gene: 8. Germline V gene data show CDR1 as LNHNV and CDR2 as YYDKDF (reference sequence). CDR3 sequence (DNA): TGTGCCACCACCACGGGGGACAGGGGTGCTGAAGCTTTCTTT. Its translation is CATTTGDRGAEAFF.

Only a few counts were recorded for this clone. The chain recombines TRBV7-9 with TRBJ1-1, with D perhaps matching TRBD1 (5 bases). This CDR3 is built from 13 residues. The V end lost 1 base, the J end lost 6 bases, and 9 bases lay between the germline ends. Germline CDR1 and CDR2: SEHNR and FQNEAQ (reference sequence). The CDR3 is CASSLVGPAEAFF. The CDR3 DNA reads as TGTGCCAGCAGCTTAGTGGGGCCGGCTGAAGCTTTCTTT.

This chain joins TRBV30 and TRBJ1-6; D perhaps matches TRBD1 (5 bases). The CDR3 loop spans 14 amino acids. Trimming shortened V by 4 bases and J by 0 bases, and 7 bases separated the two germline ends. Germline CDR1 reads GTSNPN; CDR2 reads SVGIG (reference sequence). The CDR3 sequence is CAWNGGSYNSPLHF. The CDR3 DNA is TGTGCCTGGAACGGGGGCTCCTATAATTCACCCCTCCACTTT.

The chain links TRBV6-5 to TRBJ1-2; D not certain. From germline, CDR1 is MNHEY and CDR2 SVGAGI. This CDR3 comprises 15 residues. V was clipped by 2 bases and J by 8 bases, with 18 bases between them. The CDR3 loop reads CASSYTIPPAWGYTF. The CDR3 DNA follows: TGTGCCAGCAGTTACACAATACCGCCAGCGTGGGGCTACACCTTC.

The chain recombines TRBV6-5 with TRBJ1-6; possible D gene TRBD1, 5 bases. The CDR3 contains 15 residues. V was clipped by 7 bases and J by 6 bases, with 16 bases between them. Germline lookup yields CDR1 MNHEY and CDR2 SVGAGI. This chain's CDR3 is CASTPMGLINSPLHF. CDR3 DNA: TGTGCCAGCACCCCGATGGGACTGATTAATTCACCCCTCCACTTT.

The chain has TRBV5-4 and TRBJ2-5; the D is unclear. The V gene lost 3 bases and the J gene lost 5 bases, with 11 bases spanning the gap. The CDR3 has 13 residues. Germline V lookup: CDR1 SGHNT, CDR2 YYREEE (reference sequence). The CDR3 here is CASSWRGTETQYF. The CDR3 DNA is TGTGCCAGCAGCTGGCGCGGAACGGAGACCCAGTACTTC. Variable domain in full (rest from reference TRBV5-4 and TRBJ2-5): ETGVTQSPTHLIKTRGQQVTLRCSSQSGHNTVSWYQQALGQGPQFIFQYYREEENGRGNFPPRFSGLQFPNYSSELNVNALELDDSALYLCASSWRGTETQYFGPGTRLLVL.

The CDR3 nucleotides are TGTGCCAGCAGACCTCGGACAGGGTGGGAGAGCACTGAAGCTTTCTTT. It codes for CASRPRTGWESTEAFF. The J gene is TRBJ1-1, the V gene TRBV27, with 8 bases aligning to TRBD1. V shed 6 bases and J 4 bases; nucleotides not matched to a gene: 13. The CDR3 runs 16 residues. The germline V gene encodes CDR1 MNHEY and CDR2 SMNVEV (reference sequence).

The gene calls are TRBV11-2 and TRBJ2-7, with 7 bases aligning to TRBD1. The CDR3 loop spans 15 amino acids. Germline-derived CDR1 and CDR2 are SGHAT and FQNNGV. The trim removed 2 bases at V and 4 bases at J, leaving 8 bases unmatched. In DNA form, the CDR3 reads TGTGCCAGCAGCTTAATGACAGGGTTTGTTTACGAGCAGTACTTC. The encoded protein is CASSLMTGFVYEQYF.

The chain joins TRBV29-1 to TRBJ2-5; 7 nucleotides agree with TRBD2. The CDR3 is made up of 14 amino acids. The germline gives CDR1 SQVTM, CDR2 ANQGSEA. Trimming removed 4 bases from V and 1 base from J; junction bases left unmatched: 6. The CDR3 protein is CSVGKRLAQETQYF. DNA for the CDR3: TGCAGCGTTGGGAAGAGACTAGCCCAAGAGACCCAGTACTTC.

The rearrangement uses TRBV5-4 and TRBJ2-7; 9 bases fit TRBD1. The ends lost 7 bases at V and 5 bases at J; junction bases unmatched: 13. Germline V gene lookup returns CDR1 SGHNT and CDR2 YYREEE (reference sequence). CDR3 length: 15 amino acids. DNA of the CDR3: TGTGCCAGCGTCCCCCCGGGACAGGGAATCCACGAGCAGTACTTC. This codes for CASVPPGQGIHEQYF.

A few counts support this clone. This rearrangement joins TRBV10-1 to TRBJ2-1; TRBD2 might be the D (5 bases). The germline V gene encodes CDR1 WNHNN and CDR2 SYGVQD (reference sequence). Between the trimmed V and J ends, which lost 4 bases and 11 bases, there was a span of 9 bases. CDR3 size: 11 residues. In DNA, the CDR3 is TGCGCCAGCAGTGCGGAGGAGAAGCAGTTCTTC. Its protein product is CASSAEEKQFF.